This T cell receptor beta chain is from a study of cytomegalovirus exposure and HLA in healthy donors. Both 60 Vbeta primers and 13 Jbeta primers went into the PCR. Sequencing used immunoSEQ multiplex PCR; TCRdb keeps in-frame clones, though not all of them. The sample records about 130,000 clones, roughly 80% being singletons. The sequence came from a boy younger than 18 in good health and CMV-seronegative. Sequencing input: PBMCs.

The CDR3 spells CASGQGAGDTQYF. The CDR3 bases are TGTGCCAGCGGACAGGGGGCAGGAGATACGCAGTATTTT. The chain uses TRBV6-5 and TRBJ2-3; 11 bases agree with TRBD1. The CDR3 sequence is 13 residues long. Germline CDR1 and CDR2: MNHEY and SVGAGI. Trimming at V came to 8 bases and at J to 5 bases, leaving 3 bases not matched to a gene.